This TCR beta chain was sequenced during a study of Graves' ophthalmopathy and Graves' hyperthyroidism. Study-wide context: Peripheral blood was gathered at the point of initial diagnosis, before any treatment started.

Overall study results and limits: From stable hyperthyroidism, ophthalmopathy was separated by a 13-signature model with about 88% sensitivity and less than 82% specificity.

This clonotype was picked up many times. What it binds is unknown. The authors amplified TCR beta CDR3 regions, and they did so from RNA transcripts for repertoire sequencing. The workflow started with a first-round RT-PCR run with HTBI primers and then moved on to a second-round multiplex PCR. TCRdb reprocessed the multiplex PCR reads with MiXCR, giving one entry per CDR3 protein. The sample carries under 350,000 distinct CDR3 sequences, 17% recorded once. From germline, CDR1 is SGHTA and CDR2 FQGNSA. Deletions cut 2 bases from V and 5 bases from J, with 4 bases between. The CDR3 totals 12 residues. Other autoimmune diseases, uncontrolled infections, pregnancy or lactation led to the exclusion of patients. Orbital computed tomography, together with clinical symptoms, serum thyroxine, TRAb and thyroid ultrasound, was used for diagnosis.

The specimen sequenced was peripheral blood. The chain couples TRBV7-2 to TRBJ2-4; no reliable D call. This receptor was taken from an adult man with Graves' ophthalmopathy. CDR3 in DNA: TGTGCCAGCAGCTTACCCCAAAACATTCAGTACTTC. Protein sequence: CASSLPQNIQYF.